Below are 22 T cell receptor beta chains sequenced from a single sample in a study of cytomegalovirus exposure and HLA in healthy donors (dated by TCRdb to about 2017). The library was produced with the immunoSEQ multiplex PCR assay. For the multiplex PCR, a mixture combining 60 forward primers for TCR Vbeta segments and 13 reverse primers for TCR Jbeta segments was used. Here the immuneACCESS table is served through TCRdb, limited to in-frame sequences with V and J called. Missing clones are a known gap in these copies; in checked studies unresolved V genes cover under half, and the rest lacks a known reason. This sample comprises roughly 130,000 clones, about 73% of them detected only once. The ten largest clones capture roughly 6.3% of the sample. Sequencing was performed on PBMCs. All receptors come from a woman aged 50 to 65 in good health and CMV-seropositive.

The V gene is TRBV28, the J gene TRBJ1-1, with a tentative D call TRBD1 (5 bases). V gave up 6 bases and J gave up 1 base, with 21 bases separating them. Looked up from germline, CDR1 is MDHEN and CDR2 is SYDVKM. The CDR3 totals 17 residues. CDR3 bases: TGTGCCAGCAGCCAAAGCCTGGGGCAGGGAACGAACACTGAAGCTTTCTTT. It codes for CASSQSLGQGTNTEAFF.

J is TRBJ2-2 and V is TRBV10-3; 11 positions match TRBD1. The CDR3 length is 17 residues. V was clipped by 8 bases and J by 3 bases; unmatched bases: 11. Germline CDR1 ENHRY, CDR2 SYGVKD. The CDR3 bases are TGTGCCATCGCCCGCTTTAGGGGACAGGGGGACACCGGGGAGCTGTTTTTT. Residues: CAIARFRGQGDTGELFF.

The chain recombines TRBV5-1 with TRBJ2-7; 7 positions agree with TRBD1. Looked up from germline, CDR1 is SGHRS and CDR2 is YFSETQ. The CDR3 is 14 amino acids. J lost 5 bases, V lost 4 bases, and 9 bases had no gene match. The CDR3 region is CASSPGGLGNEQYF. The CDR3 nucleotides read TGCGCCAGCAGCCCAGGGGGTCTTGGTAACGAGCAGTACTTC.

The chain combines TRBV6-5 with TRBJ1-4; 7 bases are a match to TRBD1. Germline V lookup: CDR1 MNHEY, CDR2 SVGAGI. The trim removed 8 bases at V and 7 bases at J, leaving 7 bases unmatched. The CDR3 sequence is 13 residues long. The CDR3 protein is CASRDRGGEKLFF. The CDR3, as DNA: TGTGCCAGCCGGGACAGAGGGGGTGAAAAACTGTTTTTT.

The chain employs TRBV7-6 and TRBJ1-6; 10 nucleotides agree with TRBD1. The J segment lost 10 bases and the V segment lost 4 bases, leaving 7 bases of the junction unmatched. The CDR3 is made up of 15 amino acids. Germline CDR1 SGHVS, CDR2 FNYEAQ. The CDR3 loop is CASSSLTGGGSPLHF. DNA of the CDR3: TGTGCCAGCAGCTCCCTGACAGGGGGCGGATCACCCCTCCACTTT. Variable domain in full (rest from reference TRBV7-6 and TRBJ1-6): GAGVSQSPRYKVTKRGQDVALRCDPISGHVSLYWYRQALGQGPEFLTYFNYEAQQDKSGLPNDRFSAERPEGSISTLTIQRTEQRDSAMYRCASSSLTGGGSPLHFGNGTRLTVT.

This chain connects TRBV5-4 to TRBJ2-3, with D perhaps TRBD1 (6 bases). Germline V gene lookup returns CDR1 SGHNT and CDR2 YYREEE (reference sequence). This CDR3 is built from 15 residues. Between the trimmed V and J ends, which lost 9 bases and 5 bases, there was a span of 22 bases. CDR3 amino acids: CATRIDRNQGDTQYF. Here the CDR3 DNA reads TGTGCCACCCGGATAGACAGGAACCAAGGAGATACGCAGTATTTT.

The rearrangement uses TRBV19 and TRBJ2-5, with D unresolved. This CDR3 has 14 amino acids. Germline V gives CDR1 LNHDA, CDR2 SQIVND (reference sequence). Between the trimmed V and J ends, which lost 5 bases and 4 bases, there was a span of 14 bases. Written as DNA, the CDR3 is TGTGCCAGTAGTTTGGGTCCTTTAGCAGAGACCCAGTACTTC. Translation: CASSLGPLAETQYF. Using reference TRBV19 and TRBJ2-5 for the parts outside the CDR3, the full variable domain is DGGITQSPKYLFRKEGQNVTLSCEQNLNHDAMYWYRQDPGQGLRLIYYSQIVNDFQKGDIAEGYSVSREKKESFPLTVTSAQKNPTAFYLCASSLGPLAETQYFGPGTRLLVL.

This clone was recorded a few times. The rearrangement uses TRBV13 and TRBJ1-3; unclear D gene. Germline-derived CDR1 and CDR2 are PRHDT and FYEKMQ (reference sequence). The CDR3 runs to 13 residues. V gave up 5 bases and J gave up 3 bases, with 8 bases separating them. The CDR3, as DNA: TGTGCCAGCAGCCCCTCTCTTGGAAACACCATATATTTT. Translating gives CASSPSLGNTIYF.

The rearrangement links TRBV19 to TRBJ2-5; D is ambiguous. The CDR3 spans 13 residues. Between the trimmed V and J ends, which lost 3 bases and 4 bases, there was a span of 9 bases. Germline V gene data show CDR1 as LNHDA and CDR2 as SQIVND (reference sequence). In nucleotides, the CDR3 is TGTGCCAGTAGTATTTCTGGGCTAGAGACCCAGTACTTC. It yields the protein CASSISGLETQYF.

V is TRBV7-9 and J is TRBJ2-2; 13 nucleotides align to TRBD2. Trimming took 5 bases from V and 3 from J; bases not matched to a gene: 6. The CDR3 is 17 amino acids. Per germline, CDR1 SEHNR and CDR2 FQNEAQ (reference sequence). The CDR3 DNA is TGTGCCAGCAGCCCAGGGACTAGCGGGGTGGACACCGGGGAGCTGTTTTTT. Protein sequence: CASSPGTSGVDTGELFF.

The rearrangement uses TRBV5-6 and TRBJ2-5; unclear D gene. CDR1 is SGHDT and CDR2 is YYEEEE in the germline V gene. This CDR3 region has 11 residues. Trimming cost V 3 bases and J 5 bases, with 5 bases left between them. The CDR3 sequence: CASSSRETQYF. For the CDR3, the DNA is TGTGCCAGCAGCTCACGGGAGACCCAGTACTTC.

The chain combines TRBV7-2 with TRBJ2-3; 9 positions agree with TRBD2. Germline CDR1 is SGHTA and CDR2 is FQGNSA. J was trimmed by 2 bases and V by 0 bases; bases with no gene match: 3. CDR3 length: 16 amino acids. CDR3 DNA sequence: TGTGCCAGCAGCTTAGCAGCGGGGGGTTTCACAGATACGCAGTATTTT. It codes for CASSLAAGGFTDTQYF.

The J gene is TRBJ1-5, the V gene TRBV30; possibly TRBD1 for D (6 bases). The CDR3 runs to 14 residues. Trimming pared 1 base from V and 3 bases from J, leaving 10 bases between. Germline V CDR1 and CDR2: GTSNPN, SVGIG (reference sequence). In DNA form, the CDR3 reads TGTGCCTGGAGTGGGACAGACTTCAATCAGCCCCAGCATTTT. This translates into CAWSGTDFNQPQHF.

This clone has only a few counts. The chain combines TRBV10-3 with TRBJ1-1; 8 bases agree with TRBD1. Germline V gene lookup returns CDR1 ENHRY and CDR2 SYGVKD. The CDR3 is made up of 16 amino acids. The trim removed 8 bases at V and 6 bases at J, leaving 17 bases unmatched. CDR3 DNA sequence: TGTGCCATCCGACCCTCCTCTGGACAGGGACAGGCTGAAGCTTTCTTT. This gives the protein CAIRPSSGQGQAEAFF.

This clone was found a few times. Here the CDR3 DNA reads TGTGCCAGCAGCCCGTCGTCCGGTCAGCCCCAGCATTTT. Its protein product is CASSPSSGQPQHF. The chain couples TRBV11-3 to TRBJ1-5, with unresolved D. The V gene's germline CDR1 is SGHNT and CDR2 YENEEA. CDR3 length equals 13 residues. Trimming took 5 bases from V and 6 from J, leaving 11 bases between them. Full variable domain (remainder filled in from reference TRBV11-3 and TRBJ1-5): EAGVVQSPRYKIIEKKQPVAFWCNPISGHNTLYWYLQNLGQGPELLIRYENEEAVDDSQLPKDRFSAERLKGVDSTLKIQPAELGDSAVYLCASSPSSGQPQHFGDGTRLSIL.

The chain is built from TRBV14 and TRBJ2-3; tentative D call: TRBD2 (5 bases). Germline V lookup: CDR1 SGHDN, CDR2 FVKESK. The CDR3 extends over 14 amino acids. V dropped 3 bases and J dropped 0 bases, with 7 bases sitting between them. The CDR3 DNA reads TGTGCCAGCAGCCACGGGGTGAGCACAGATACGCAGTATTTT. Its protein product is CASSHGVSTDTQYF. Variable domain in full (rest from reference TRBV14 and TRBJ2-3): EAGVTQFPSHSVIEKGQTVTLRCDPISGHDNLYWYRRVMGKEIKFLLHFVKESKQDESGMPNNRFLAERTGGTYSTLKVQPAELEDSGVYFCASSHGVSTDTQYFGPGTRLTVL.

This sequence joins TRBV29-1 and TRBJ1-2, with TRBD1 matching 8 bases. With V trimmed by 6 bases and J by 1 base, 7 bases remained unmatched. CDR1 is SQVTM, CDR2 ANQGSEA, per germline. This CDR3 has 14 amino acids. Here the CDR3 DNA reads TGCAGCGTCCGTGGGGGACAGGATAACTATGGCTACACCTTC. Protein: CSVRGGQDNYGYTF.

This chain connects TRBV18 to TRBJ1-6; D call uncertain. CDR3 length: 14 amino acids. V was cut by 3 bases and J by 9 bases, with 12 bases left in between. Germline V gene sequence: CDR1 KGHSH, CDR2 LQKENI. The CDR3 loop is CASSPTGSSSPLHF. DNA for the CDR3: TGTGCCAGCTCACCCACGGGGAGCAGTTCACCCCTCCACTTT.

The chain links TRBV6-6 to TRBJ2-3; 8 bases align to TRBD2. Germline CDR1 MNHNY, CDR2 SVGAGI (reference sequence). With V trimmed by 4 bases and J by 4 bases, 10 bases remained unmatched. This CDR3 contains 16 residues. CDR3 nucleotide sequence: TGTGCCAGCAGTTCCGTAGCGGGGTCGGGGGCAGATACGCAGTATTTT. Translated: CASSSVAGSGADTQYF.

This clone has more than one count but fewer than ten. This CDR3 is CAGQDQTDTEAFF. The CDR3 DNA reads TGTGCCGGGCAGGATCAAACGGACACTGAAGCTTTCTTT. V and J are TRBV6-1 and TRBJ1-1; no definite D call. Between the trimmed V and J ends, which lost 11 bases and 3 bases, there was a span of 16 bases. The germline V gene has CDR1 MNHNS and CDR2 SASEGT. This CDR3 comprises 13 residues.

The chain joins TRBV2 to TRBJ1-2, with TRBD1 as a possible D gene (5 bases). CDR1 is SNHLY and CDR2 is FYNNEI in the germline V gene. This CDR3 has 15 amino acids. V was pared by 4 bases and J by 5 bases, with 17 bases between. The CDR3 spells CASSVAQEGGYGYTF. The CDR3 bases are TGTGCCAGCAGTGTTGCACAGGAGGGTGGGTATGGCTACACCTTC. The whole variable domain, filled in from reference TRBV2 and TRBJ1-2, reads EPEVTQTPSHQVTQMGQEVILRCVPISNHLYFYWYRQILGQKVEFLVSFYNNEISEKSEIFDDQFSVERPDGSNFTLKIRSTKLEDSAMYFCASSVAQEGGYGYTFGSGTRLTVV.

The chain has TRBV5-1 and TRBJ1-1, with 9 bases fitting TRBD1. The CDR3 is 14 residues long. The germline CDR1 and CDR2 sequences are SGHRS and YFSETQ. Losses at the gene ends were 4 bases for V and 6 bases for J; bases not matched to a gene: 7. The CDR3 spells CASSQGQGVPEAFF. The CDR3 nucleotides read TGCGCCAGCAGCCAGGGACAGGGCGTACCTGAAGCTTTCTTT.